This section outlines one T cell receptor (beta chain) sequence together with its context. This CDR3 spans 16 amino acids. V was clipped by 1 base and J by 5 bases, with 14 bases between them. From germline, CDR1 is SEHNR and CDR2 FQNEAQ (reference sequence). Per the study methods: For nucleated cells, counts were estimated from reference gene primer amplification. Sequencing used immunoSEQ multiplex PCR; TCRdb keeps in-frame clones, though not all of them. V, J and clone size were drawn from that table, and D and trimming were deduced from the DNA. This table holds about 130,000 clones, around 83% found once. This entry comes from a study of blood T cell repertoires in COVID-19. Overall study: Sample material is recorded as cDNA or gDNA derived from T cells, B-cell-depleted T cells, or PBMCs.

Adults between about 18 and 89 years of age took part from 24 US areas. Recovered status applied to Cohort 3 donors who had two consecutive negative PCRs. It also applied to those with clearance or with symptom resolution. This chain uses TRBV7-9 with TRBJ2-2; the D is unclear. This clonotype was obtained from a man in his fifties who had recovered from COVID-19. Sequenced input: PBMCs or T cells enriched from blood (not recorded which). This CDR3 reads CASSLGGYSKTGELFF. The CDR3, as DNA: TGTGCCAGCAGCTTAGGAGGTTATTCCAAAACCGGGGAGCTGTTTTTT.